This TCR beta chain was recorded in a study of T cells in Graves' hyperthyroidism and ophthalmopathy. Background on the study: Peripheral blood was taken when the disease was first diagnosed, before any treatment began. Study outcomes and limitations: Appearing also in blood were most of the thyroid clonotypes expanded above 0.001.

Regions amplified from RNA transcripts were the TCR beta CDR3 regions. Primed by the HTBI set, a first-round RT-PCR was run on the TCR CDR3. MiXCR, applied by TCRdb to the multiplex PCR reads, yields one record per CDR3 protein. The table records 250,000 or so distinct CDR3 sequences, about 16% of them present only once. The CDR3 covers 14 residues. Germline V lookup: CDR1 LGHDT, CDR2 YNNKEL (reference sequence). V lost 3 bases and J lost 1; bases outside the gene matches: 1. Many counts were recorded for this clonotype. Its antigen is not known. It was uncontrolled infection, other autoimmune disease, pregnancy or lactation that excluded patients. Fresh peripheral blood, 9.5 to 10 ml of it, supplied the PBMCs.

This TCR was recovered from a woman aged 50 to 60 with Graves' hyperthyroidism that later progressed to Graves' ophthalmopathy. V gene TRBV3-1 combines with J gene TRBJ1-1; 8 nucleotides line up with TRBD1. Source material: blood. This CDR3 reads CASSHRGPNTEAFF. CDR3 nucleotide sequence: TGTGCCAGCAGCCACAGGGGGCCGAACACTGAAGCTTTCTTT.